This T cell receptor (beta chain) stems from a study of vaccination and CD4 T cells after COVID-19 (dated by TCRdb to the early 2020s). Regarding the complete study: Convalescent patients had a positive SARS-CoV-2 result on nasal swab PCR, and of these patients, nine had mild disease and one had severe disease. In the convalescent cohort there were six males and four females, among whom were two Hispanic individuals, seven Caucasians, two Asians and one multiracial person. Two doses of either the Pfizer-BioNTech BNT162b2 vaccine (n=8) or the Moderna mRNA-1273 vaccine (n=2) were administered to participants. Post-COVID blood samples were collected from convalescent patients a median of about 92 days after diagnosis, with a range of about 35 to 170 days. Post-vaccine blood samples were obtained a median of approximately 74 days after the second vaccine dose, with a range of roughly 12 to 250 days. Three convalescent patients gave samples both early after vaccination (day 14) and late after vaccination (days 161 to 241). In around nine COVID-19 convalescent patients and a handful of infection-naive healthy vaccine recipients, the spike-specific CD4+ TCR repertoire before mRNA vaccination was compared with the repertoire after mRNA vaccination. On the study overall, not on this receptor specifically: Nearly all vaccine-specific clones in convalescent patients (304 of 307) were mono-reactive for SARS-CoV-2 spike rather than cross-reactive with common cold coronaviruses. Among convalescent patients, a median about 86% of the SARS-CoV-2-reactive clones seen after vaccination appeared only after vaccination, which suggests priming specific to the vaccine. Only a relatively small number of convalescent patients were included in the study, and early timepoints following natural infection were not analyzed. Although the median number of SARS-CoV-2-reactive clonotypes went up from some 23 after infection to 35 to 40 after vaccination, the increase was not significant.

A note on this clonotype: The antigen it recognizes is unknown. No much larger clonotype is one base removed from it; base qualities were not supplied.

The time point label for this specimen denotes: late sampling 161 to 241 days after vaccination in three convalescent patients. The positive SARS-CoV-2 PCR tests of the convalescent patients were dated from March to December 2020, before the Alpha, Beta and Delta variants emerged in the United States. PBMCs were separated from whole blood using Ficoll-Paque Plus gradient centrifugation and then either used fresh or cryopreserved at -140C. The receptor library was made with PCR. Sequencing relied on an Illumina iSeq 100. Per the authors' processing: Non-productive sequences were removed, and CDR3s that did not start with C, did not end with F or W, or were shorter than 7 amino acids were discarded. Using R version 3.6.1, CDR3 homology was evaluated through Levenshtein distances (stringdist) along with unrooted phylogenetic trees (ape). TCRdb reprocessed the public reads (quality trimming at Q25 with fastp, clone calling with MiXCR) and kept in-frame beta chains. One record per CDR3 amino acid sequence lists the most common genes and DNA. The V and J calls come from TCRdb's annotation, not from the publication. The sample data list around 31,000 distinct CDR3 sequences, and approximately 48% of these were observed just once. The ten largest clones represent 5.8% of the sample.

The starting material was CD4+ T cells from blood, obtained about 7 months after SARS-CoV-2 vaccination. This clonotype was sampled from a human donor who had recovered from COVID-19.

Here the CDR3 is given as CASSWTDRGEQYF. The bases read TGTGCCAGCAGTTGGACGGACAGGGGCGAGCAGTACTTC. The V and J segments used are TRBV6-6 and TRBJ2-7; TRBD1 lines up with 9 middle nucleotides. The CDR3 covers 13 residues, taking in both the cysteine and the phenylalanine. The read is trimmed to its CDR3 DNA, 39 bases read in frame from base 1. V trim: 4 bases; J trim: 6 bases; unmatched bases: 4. From the germline V gene (reference sequence), CDR1 is MNHNY and CDR2 is SVGAGI.